Each of the 22 T cell receptor beta chains below was sequenced from the same sample in a study of T cell repertoires in cytomegalovirus infection. TCRdb itself ran the reads through MiXCR, one entry per CDR3 protein. The sample includes about 130,000 distinct CDR3 sequences, roughly a quarter seen only once; the top ten take 30% to 35%. These receptors' antigens are unknown. The sequenced sample consisted of PBMCs, sequenced either directly or after in vitro stimulation (not recorded which). The receptor set was obtained from a human donor in good health (CMV status not recorded). Some clones in this sample may be carry-over from other donors' samples.

This clonotype was counted only a few times. DNA for the CDR3: TGTGCCAGCCTTTCGGCGGGGGTGATGTACAATGAGCAGTTCTTC. The encoded protein is CASLSAGVMYNEQFF. The chain employs TRBV25-1 and TRBJ2-1; 7 bases are a match to TRBD2. This CDR3 spans 15 amino acids. J lost 4 bases, V lost 8 bases, and 11 bases had no gene match. Germline CDR1 and CDR2: MGHDK and SYGVNS.

Concerning this clonotype itself: Because the CDR3's place on the DNA is in doubt, the DNA is left out and the CDR3 is given as listed by TCRdb. The chain joins TRBV6-5 to TRBJ2-5; TRBD1, the table's D call, was not compared with the DNA. Germline V CDR1 and CDR2: MNHEY, SVGAGI. Both ends counted, the CDR3 spans 16 residues. The CDR3 loop is CASSSSGQGAGETQYF.

This clonotype was seen many times. V usage is TRBV7-9 and J usage is TRBJ2-1; TRBD2 agrees at 8 bases. CDR3 length equals 15 residues. Germline V gene data show CDR1 as SEHNR and CDR2 as FQNEAQ (reference sequence). After removal of 3 bases from V and 4 bases from J, the junction contained 5 bases not matched to a gene. The CDR3 sequence: CASSLAGGLYNEQFF. The CDR3 coding sequence is TGTGCCAGCAGCTTGGCGGGAGGTTTGTACAATGAGCAGTTCTTC.

This chain links TRBV4-1 with TRBJ1-2; 7 bases align to TRBD1. From germline, CDR1 is MGHRA and CDR2 YSYEKL. Trimming at V came to 2 bases and at J to 0 bases, leaving 9 bases not matched to a gene. The CDR3 totals 17 residues. The CDR3 loop reads CASSQPMGQKANYGYTF. CDR3 bases: TGCGCCAGCAGCCAACCTATGGGACAGAAAGCTAACTATGGCTACACCTTC.

The J gene is TRBJ2-1, the V gene TRBV7-9; D remains unclear. Germline assignment: CDR1 SEHNR and CDR2 FQNEAQ (reference sequence). The V end was cut by 5 bases, the J end by 0 bases, with 11 bases between. The length of the CDR3 is 15 residues. The CDR3 here is CASSDQPSSYNEQFF. For the CDR3, the DNA is TGTGCCAGCAGCGATCAGCCCAGCTCCTACAATGAGCAGTTCTTC.

This clonotype was detected only a few times. The genes are TRBV4-3 and TRBJ2-2; D not certain. Trimming pared 0 bases from V and 7 bases from J, leaving 9 bases between. This CDR3 is built from 14 residues. Germline loops: CDR1 LGHNA, CDR2 YSLEER. This chain's CDR3 is CASSQEKASGELFF. The CDR3 DNA reads as TGCGCCAGCAGCCAAGAAAAGGCCAGCGGGGAGCTGTTTTTT.

This clonotype occurred many times. The rearrangement uses TRBV7-2 and TRBJ1-2, with 10 bases that match TRBD1. From germline, CDR1 is SGHTA and CDR2 FQGNSA. The CDR3 is 15 residues long. J was trimmed by 6 bases and V by 5 bases; bases with no gene match: 9. CDR3 loop: CASSTRLTGGDGYTF. In DNA, the CDR3 is TGTGCCAGCAGCACCCGGTTGACAGGGGGCGATGGCTACACCTTC.

This clonotype was counted a few times. The rearrangement joins TRBV29-1 to TRBJ2-1; D call uncertain. Germline V gene data show CDR1 as SQVTM and CDR2 as ANQGSEA. V lost 3 bases and J lost 8, with 5 bases in between. The CDR3 contains 10 residues. The CDR3 region has the DNA TGCAGCGTTGAGGACCATGAGCAGTTCTTC. Residues: CSVEDHEQFF.

Many counts were recorded for this clonotype. The V call is TRBV12-3 or TRBV12-4, the J call TRBJ1-5; TRBD1 matches at 7 bases. J was trimmed by 1 base and V by 4 bases; bases with no gene match: 1. The CDR3 contains 14 residues. The CDR3 bases are TGTGCCAGCAGTTCACAGGGGAGCAATCAGCCCCAGCATTTT. Residues: CASSSQGSNQPQHF.

V usage is TRBV12-3 or TRBV12-4 and J usage is TRBJ1-3; possibly TRBD1 for D (6 bases). The CDR3 contains 14 residues. Between the trimmed V and J ends, which lost 5 bases and 4 bases, there was a span of 12 bases. The CDR3 DNA follows: TGTGCCAGCAGTCACGGACAGCCGGGAAACACCATATATTTT. Translated: CASSHGQPGNTIYF.

This clonotype came up a few times. The genes are TRBV29-1 and TRBJ2-3; the match to TRBD2 covers 12 bases. The V gene's germline CDR1 is SQVTM and CDR2 ANQGSEA. The CDR3 totals 18 residues. Trimming removed 2 bases from V and 2 bases from J; junction bases left unmatched: 11. The CDR3 sequence is CSVEREASGRAITDTQYF. The CDR3 DNA sequence: TGCAGCGTTGAAAGGGAGGCTAGCGGGAGGGCGATCACAGATACGCAGTATTTT.

Many counts were recorded for this clonotype. This chain links TRBV7-8 with TRBJ2-1; 16 positions agree with TRBD2. Looked up from germline, CDR1 is SGHVS and CDR2 is FQNEAQ. V lost 4 bases and J lost 9; bases outside the gene matches: 15. The CDR3 length is 19 residues. DNA for the CDR3: TGTGCCAGCAGCTCTCTACTACTACCCGGGACTAGCGGGAGGGGTGAGCAGTTCTTC. This gives the protein CASSSLLLPGTSGRGEQFF.

This clonotype was picked up one time. This chain connects TRBV12-3 or TRBV12-4 to TRBJ1-1; D call uncertain. The length of the CDR3 is 12 residues. Trimming left V 1 base short and J 13 bases short, with 13 bases between. The CDR3 region has the DNA TGTGCCAGCAGTTTAGTCCCCCGGGTGGTTTTCTTT. Translation: CASSLVPRVVFF.

This clonotype is classed as large. The gene calls are TRBV28 and TRBJ2-7, with D unresolved. Germline-derived CDR1 and CDR2 are MDHEN and SYDVKM. The CDR3 loop spans 12 amino acids. V lost 7 bases, J lost 7 bases, and 14 bases lay in between. The chain's CDR3 is CASTGLSSEQYF. The CDR3, as DNA: TGTGCCAGCACAGGTCTATCGAGTGAGCAGTACTTC. Using reference TRBV28 and TRBJ2-7 for the parts outside the CDR3, the full variable domain is DVKVTQSSRYLVKRTGEKVFLECVQDMDHENMFWYRQDPGLGLRLIYFSYDVKMKEKGDIPEGYSVSREKKERFSLILESASTNQTSMYLCASTGLSSEQYFGPGTRLTVT.

V and J are TRBV5-4 and TRBJ2-5; unclear D gene. Trimming took 2 bases from V and 1 from J, leaving 6 bases between them. The CDR3 has 13 amino acids. Germline V gene lookup returns CDR1 SGHNT and CDR2 YYREEE (reference sequence). This CDR3 reads CASSFPGQETQYF. CDR3 nucleotide sequence: TGTGCCAGCAGCTTCCCCGGCCAAGAGACCCAGTACTTC.

This chain links TRBV7-6 with TRBJ1-2; D is possibly TRBD1 (6 bases). The CDR3 consists of 14 residues. Germline V gives CDR1 SGHVS, CDR2 FNYEAQ. V was trimmed by 5 bases and J by 8 bases, leaving 18 bases between them. Written as DNA, the CDR3 is TGTGCCAGCAGCCCGAGGACAGATAGTGGAGGCTACACCTTC. Its translation: CASSPRTDSGGYTF.

There are many counts of this clonotype. The chain recombines TRBV7-8 with TRBJ2-7; TRBD2 is a possible D gene (6 bases). CDR1 and CDR2 (germline): SGHVS, FQNEAQ. V lost 5 bases to trimming and J lost 4 bases, with 15 bases between them. This CDR3 has 14 residues. The CDR3 DNA sequence: TGTGCCAGCAGCCTGGTGGGAGGAGGGTACGAGCAGTACGTC. Its translation is CASSLVGGGYEQYV.

This clonotype has more than one count but fewer than ten. This sequence joins TRBV28 and TRBJ2-7, with 9 bases identical to TRBD1. Germline V gene lookup returns CDR1 MDHEN and CDR2 SYDVKM. The CDR3 has 14 amino acids. V lost 6 bases to trimming and J lost 4 bases; unmatched junction nucleotides: 7. The CDR3 is CASRPQGAEYEQYF. CDR3 in DNA: TGTGCCAGCAGGCCACAGGGGGCTGAATACGAGCAGTACTTC.

This sequence joins TRBV2 and TRBJ2-5; D may be TRBD2 (6 bases). Trimming stripped 4 bases from V and 1 base from J, with 19 bases between. This CDR3 has 17 amino acids. Per the germline V gene, CDR1 is SNHLY and CDR2 is FYNNEI. The CDR3 spells CASSGEGLANVQETQYF. As DNA, the CDR3 is TGTGCCAGCAGTGGAGAGGGTCTAGCGAATGTCCAAGAGACCCAGTACTTC. Variable domain in full (rest from reference TRBV2 and TRBJ2-5): EPEVTQTPSHQVTQMGQEVILRCVPISNHLYFYWYRQILGQKVEFLVSFYNNEISEKSEIFDDQFSVERPDGSNFTLKIRSTKLEDSAMYFCASSGEGLANVQETQYFGPGTRLLVL.

The J gene is TRBJ1-1, the V gene TRBV27; no reliable D call. The ends were cut back, 2 bases at V and 5 bases at J, with 15 bases in the middle. This CDR3 comprises 15 residues. CDR1 and CDR2 (germline): MNHEY, SMNVEV (reference sequence). In nucleotides, the CDR3 is TGTGCCAGCAGTTTACAGGCCCTCGAGGGAACTGAAGCTTTCTTT. Residues: CASSLQALEGTEAFF.

This clonotype was counted between two and nine times. The chain has TRBV5-4 and TRBJ1-2; 7 positions match TRBD1. The length of the CDR3 is 12 residues. Germline assignment: CDR1 SGHNT and CDR2 YYREEE (reference sequence). V lost 4 bases, J lost 8 bases, and 5 bases stayed unmatched. The CDR3 DNA is TGTGCCAGCAGCAAGGACAGGCTCGGCTACACCTTC. Amino acids: CASSKDRLGYTF.

This clonotype was recorded a few times. The chain joins TRBV10-3 to TRBJ1-5; D is ambiguous. The CDR3 is 13 amino acids. The germline V gene encodes CDR1 ENHRY and CDR2 SYGVKD. V was clipped by 3 bases and J by 6 bases, with 9 bases between them. As DNA, the CDR3 is TGTGCCATCAGTGACCAACTGAGTCAGCCCCAGCATTTT. The encoded protein is CAISDQLSQPQHF.